These T cell receptor beta chains were read from a single sample in a study of T-cell memory formation after mild COVID-19. TCRdb itself ran the 5' RACE reads through MiXCR, one entry per CDR3 protein. In the table there are about 470,000 distinct CDR3 sequences, roughly 25% of which are singletons. Sequences were obtained from PBMCs or a T cell subset sorted from them (not recorded which). Source of these receptors: an adult woman who had mild COVID-19 (a few samples of this study predate the infection). Cell type and time point are not known. The CDR3 runs from the conserved cysteine through the conserved F or W. D genes are given only for firm matches. Some rows mark clone size as missing; the rest say once, few, many or name a class of expanded clone.

j_call: TRBJ2-1
v_call: TRBV24-1
d_call: TRBD2
clone_size: -
cdr3_aa: CATSDPGLAGVEEQFF
cdr3_nt: TGTGCCACCAGTGATCCGGGACTAGCGGGAGTGGAGGAGCAGTTCTTC

j_call: TRBJ2-1
v_call: TRBV5-1
d_call: -
clone_size: -
cdr3_aa: CASSPPDTYNEQFF
cdr3_nt: TGCGCCAGCAGCCCGCCAGACACCTACAATGAGCAGTTCTTC

j_call: TRBJ1-2
v_call: TRBV20-1
d_call: TRBD1
clone_size: -
cdr3_aa: CSARDRGNKRYGYTF
cdr3_nt: TGCAGTGCTCGGGACAGGGGGAATAAGCGCTATGGCTACACCTTC

j_call: TRBJ1-1
v_call: TRBV20-1
d_call: -
clone_size: -
cdr3_aa: CSAPDRTGNTEAFF
cdr3_nt: TGCAGTGCACCAGACAGGACTGGGAACACTGAAGCTTTCTTT

j_call: TRBJ1-4
v_call: TRBV5-5
d_call: -
clone_size: -
cdr3_aa: CASSGHRVDRPTNEKLFF
cdr3_nt: TGTGCCAGCAGCGGACATCGGGTGGACCGACCAACTAATGAAAAACTGTTTTTT

j_call: TRBJ2-5
v_call: TRBV30
d_call: -
clone_size: -
cdr3_aa: CAWTGYQETQYF
cdr3_nt: TGTGCCTGGACAGGGTACCAAGAGACCCAGTACTTC

j_call: TRBJ1-2
v_call: TRBV4-3
d_call: -
clone_size: once
cdr3_aa: CASSQTGAEYGYTF
cdr3_nt: TGCGCCAGCAGCCAAACTGGGGCCGAGTATGGCTACACCTTC

j_call: TRBJ1-5
v_call: TRBV12-3/TRBV12-4
d_call: -
clone_size: -
cdr3_aa: CASSQGLPQHF
cdr3_nt: TGTGCCAGCAGCCAGGGCTTGCCCCAGCATTTT

j_call: TRBJ1-5
v_call: TRBV29-1
d_call: -
clone_size: -
cdr3_aa: CSVGASQPQHF
cdr3_nt: TGCAGCGTTGGGGCGTCTCAGCCCCAGCATTTT

j_call: TRBJ2-7
v_call: TRBV6-2/TRBV6-3
d_call: TRBD2
clone_size: -
cdr3_aa: CASRGRGKTSGRSDEQYF
cdr3_nt: TGTGCCAGCAGAGGCAGGGGTAAGACTAGCGGGCGTTCGGACGAGCAGTACTTC

j_call: TRBJ2-1
v_call: TRBV29-1
d_call: TRBD2
clone_size: -
cdr3_aa: CSVDAGGPLSYNEQFF
cdr3_nt: TGCAGCGTTGATGCGGGGGGGCCTCTCTCCTACAATGAGCAGTTCTTC

j_call: TRBJ2-7
v_call: TRBV20-1
d_call: -
clone_size: -
cdr3_aa: CSARESGRQYEQYF
cdr3_nt: TGCAGTGCTAGAGAGAGCGGCAGACAATACGAGCAGTACTTC

j_call: TRBJ1-2
v_call: TRBV7-8
d_call: TRBD1
clone_size: few
cdr3_aa: CASSLAWTGGHGYTF
cdr3_nt: TGTGCCAGCAGCTTAGCATGGACAGGGGGTCATGGCTACACCTTC

j_call: TRBJ2-3
v_call: TRBV24-1
d_call: TRBD2
clone_size: few
cdr3_aa: CATSDLQGTSGTQDTQYF
cdr3_nt: TGTGCCACCAGTGATTTGCAGGGGACTAGCGGAACCCAGGATACGCAGTATTTT

j_call: TRBJ2-7
v_call: TRBV9
d_call: TRBD2
clone_size: -
cdr3_aa: CASSVLGGSGKYEQYF
cdr3_nt: TGTGCCAGCAGCGTCCTTGGGGGTAGCGGGAAGTACGAGCAGTACTTC

j_call: TRBJ2-1
v_call: TRBV7-9
d_call: TRBD2
clone_size: -
cdr3_aa: CASSLGLSGSGHNEQFF
cdr3_nt: TGTGCCAGCAGCTTAGGGCTAAGCGGGAGCGGGCACAATGAGCAGTTCTTC

j_call: TRBJ1-1
v_call: TRBV15
d_call: TRBD1
clone_size: -
cdr3_aa: CATSGGTGGNTEAFF
cdr3_nt: TGTGCCACCAGCGGCGGGACAGGCGGGAACACTGAAGCTTTCTTT

j_call: TRBJ2-5
v_call: TRBV10-3
d_call: TRBD1
clone_size: few
cdr3_aa: CAISAQGAGTETQYF
cdr3_nt: TGTGCCATCAGTGCGCAGGGGGCCGGGACAGAGACCCAGTACTTC

j_call: TRBJ2-1
v_call: TRBV25-1
d_call: -
clone_size: -
cdr3_aa: CASSEFGGQVEQFF
cdr3_nt: TGTGCCAGCAGTGAATTTGGGGGGCAGGTGGAGCAGTTCTTC

j_call: TRBJ2-2
v_call: TRBV5-6
d_call: -
clone_size: -
cdr3_aa: CASSLTTWNTGELFF
cdr3_nt: TGTGCCAGCAGCTTAACGACATGGAACACCGGGGAGCTGTTTTTT

j_call: TRBJ2-5
v_call: TRBV9
d_call: -
clone_size: few
cdr3_aa: CASSVNEAETQYF
cdr3_nt: TGTGCCAGCAGCGTTAACGAGGCGGAGACCCAGTACTTC

j_call: TRBJ2-7
v_call: TRBV12-3/TRBV12-4
d_call: -
clone_size: -
cdr3_aa: CASRRHASGEQYF
cdr3_nt: TGTGCCAGCAGACGACACGCCTCGGGCGAGCAGTACTTC

j_call: TRBJ2-1
v_call: TRBV7-9
d_call: -
clone_size: -
cdr3_aa: CASSLQGLTGLYNEQFF
cdr3_nt: TGTGCCAGCAGCTTACAGGGGCTGACGGGGCTCTACAATGAGCAGTTCTTC

j_call: TRBJ2-2
v_call: TRBV5-1
d_call: TRBD2
clone_size: few
cdr3_aa: CASSPGLVEFTGELFF
cdr3_nt: TGCGCCAGCAGCCCGGGACTAGTGGAATTCACCGGGGAGCTGTTTTTT

j_call: TRBJ2-3
v_call: TRBV6-6
d_call: -
clone_size: -
cdr3_aa: CASSSTSGLTDTQYF
cdr3_nt: TGTGCCAGCAGTTCAACCAGCGGTCTCACAGATACGCAGTATTTT

j_call: TRBJ2-7
v_call: TRBV5-1
d_call: -
clone_size: -
cdr3_aa: CASSGQYEQYF
cdr3_nt: TGCGCCAGCAGCGGACAGTACGAGCAGTACTTC

j_call: TRBJ2-7
v_call: TRBV24-1
d_call: -
clone_size: -
cdr3_aa: CATSDSFGTYEQYF
cdr3_nt: TGTGCCACCAGTGACTCATTCGGCACCTACGAGCAGTACTTC

j_call: TRBJ2-2
v_call: TRBV24-1
d_call: -
clone_size: -
cdr3_aa: CATSVQQGPGELFF
cdr3_nt: TGTGCCACCAGTGTCCAACAGGGCCCCGGGGAGCTGTTTTTT

j_call: TRBJ2-5
v_call: TRBV7-2
d_call: TRBD1
clone_size: few
cdr3_aa: CASSSRAGTVQETQYF
cdr3_nt: TGTGCCAGCAGCTCCCGGGCCGGGACAGTGCAAGAGACCCAGTACTTC

j_call: TRBJ1-1
v_call: TRBV20-1
d_call: -
clone_size: few
cdr3_aa: CSAVRGAPYMNTEAFF
cdr3_nt: TGCAGTGCTGTTAGAGGGGCGCCTTATATGAACACTGAAGCTTTCTTT

j_call: TRBJ2-7
v_call: TRBV9
d_call: -
clone_size: -
cdr3_aa: CASSVGGLDEQYF
cdr3_nt: TGTGCCAGCAGCGTGGGGGGGCTGGACGAGCAGTACTTC

j_call: TRBJ2-7
v_call: TRBV7-2
d_call: -
clone_size: few
cdr3_aa: CASSPGLGRPGYEQYF
cdr3_nt: TGTGCCAGCAGCCCCGGTCTTGGCCGGCCAGGCTACGAGCAGTACTTC

j_call: TRBJ2-1
v_call: TRBV6-5
d_call: -
clone_size: -
cdr3_aa: CASMGPSYNEQFF
cdr3_nt: TGTGCCAGCATGGGACCCTCCTACAATGAGCAGTTCTTC